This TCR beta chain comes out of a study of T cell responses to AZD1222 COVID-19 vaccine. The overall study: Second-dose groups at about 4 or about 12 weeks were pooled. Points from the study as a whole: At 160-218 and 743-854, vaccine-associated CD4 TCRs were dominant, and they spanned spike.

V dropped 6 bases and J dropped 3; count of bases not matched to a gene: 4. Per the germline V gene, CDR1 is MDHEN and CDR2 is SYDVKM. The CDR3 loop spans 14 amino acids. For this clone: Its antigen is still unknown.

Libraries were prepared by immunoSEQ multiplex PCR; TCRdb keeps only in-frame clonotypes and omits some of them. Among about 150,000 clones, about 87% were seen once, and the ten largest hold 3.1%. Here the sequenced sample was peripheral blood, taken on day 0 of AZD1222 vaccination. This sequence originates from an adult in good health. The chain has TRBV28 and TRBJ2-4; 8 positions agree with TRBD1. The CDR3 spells CASRPTGVKNIQYF. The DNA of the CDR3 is TGTGCCAGCAGACCGACAGGGGTCAAAAACATTCAGTACTTC.